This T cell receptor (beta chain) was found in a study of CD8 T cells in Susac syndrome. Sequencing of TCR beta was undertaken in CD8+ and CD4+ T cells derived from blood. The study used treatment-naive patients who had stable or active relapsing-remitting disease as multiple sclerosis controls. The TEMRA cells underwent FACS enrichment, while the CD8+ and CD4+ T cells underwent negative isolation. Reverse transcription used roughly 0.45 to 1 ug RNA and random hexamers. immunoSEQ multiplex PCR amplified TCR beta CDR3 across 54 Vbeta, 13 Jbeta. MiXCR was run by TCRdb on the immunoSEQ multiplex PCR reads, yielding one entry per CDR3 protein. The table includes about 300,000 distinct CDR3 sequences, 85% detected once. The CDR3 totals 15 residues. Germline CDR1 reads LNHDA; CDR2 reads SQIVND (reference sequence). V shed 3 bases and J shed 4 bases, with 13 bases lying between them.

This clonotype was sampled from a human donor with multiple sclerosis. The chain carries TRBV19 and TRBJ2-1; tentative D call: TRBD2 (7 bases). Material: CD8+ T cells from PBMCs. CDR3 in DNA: TGTGCCAGTAGTATCACAGGGACTACATACAATGAGCAGTTCTTC. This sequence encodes CASSITGTTYNEQFF.